The entry that follows covers one TCR beta chain sequence. Its matching antigen is unknown. This sample stems from a study of cytomegalovirus exposure and HLA in healthy donors. The germline CDR1 and CDR2 sequences are MNHEY and SMNVEV (reference sequence). CDR3 length: 16 residues. After removal of 5 bases from V and 6 bases from J, the junction contained 12 bases not matched to a gene. Study-level points and caveats: An analysis was carried out at a later point. It showed that HLA-associated TCR beta chains were more clonally expanded than equally common non-associated chains.

Amplification used 60 Vbeta primers and 13 Jbeta primers. Profiling relied on immunoSEQ multiplex PCR, and the TCRdb table lists in-frame clones only, not all of them. The table includes some 160,000 clones, around 76% detected once. This clonotype was sampled from a man aged 40-55 years in good health and CMV-seronegative. Input material: PBMCs. The chain links TRBV27 to TRBJ2-2; 7 bases map to TRBD2. CDR3 sequence: CASSIGRGSLPGELFF. The CDR3 region has the DNA TGTGCCAGCAGTATAGGGCGCGGGAGCCTCCCCGGGGAGCTGTTTTTT.